Listed below are T cell receptor beta chains from one sample, sequenced in a study of blood T cell repertoires in COVID-19. The assay was immunoSEQ multiplex PCR, and TCRdb's table has in-frame clones only and misses some. The table records 150,000 to 200,000 clones, roughly four fifths of them present only once. The specimen was PBMCs or T cells enriched from blood (not recorded which). The receptors stem from a middle-aged man who had recovered from COVID-19. CDR3s include the opening cysteine and the closing phenylalanine or tryptophan. Each record gives: CDR3 length, V gene, J gene, D gene, clone size, CDR3 protein, CDR3 DNA. D genes are given only for firm matches. Clone size is shown for a subset of rows, as once, few, many or a class of expanded clone.

12	TRBV25-1	TRBJ1-2	TRBD1	once	CASRTGGYGYTF	TGTGCCAGTAGGACAGGGGGATATGGCTACACCTTC
15	TRBV9	TRBJ1-4	TRBD1	-	CASSKTGAINEKLFF	TGTGCCAGCAGCAAGACAGGGGCGATTAATGAAAAACTGTTTTTT
13	TRBV5-1	TRBJ1-2	TRBD1	-	CASSLGTGGGYTF	TGCGCCAGCAGCCTGGGGACAGGAGGTGGCTACACCTTC
17	TRBV19	TRBJ1-1	-	-	CASSIRQAFSSDTEAFF	TGTGCCAGTAGTATCAGACAGGCTTTTTCTTCGGACACTGAAGCTTTCTTT
16	TRBV28	TRBJ1-1	-	-	CASSSPSRGKNTEAFF	TGTGCCAGCAGTTCCCCGAGTAGGGGGAAAAACACTGAAGCTTTCTTT
13	TRBV10-1	TRBJ1-5	-	-	CASPSRVSQPQHF	TGCGCCAGCCCCTCGCGGGTAAGTCAGCCCCAGCATTTT
14	TRBV27	TRBJ1-4	-	few	CASSPRTTNEKLFF	TGTGCCAGCAGTCCGAGGACAACTAATGAAAAACTGTTTTTT
15	TRBV28	TRBJ2-1	TRBD2	-	CASSSSSGTYNEQFF	TGTGCCAGCAGTTCCTCTAGCGGAACCTACAATGAGCAGTTCTTC
12	TRBV7-9	TRBJ1-1	-	-	CASTTGNTEAFF	TGTGCCAGCACGACAGGAAACACTGAAGCTTTCTTT
17	TRBV7-2	TRBJ2-3	TRBD2	-	CASSLLPGLISTDTQYF	TGTGCCAGCAGCCTTCTACCGGGACTAATCTCCACAGATACGCAGTATTTT
19	TRBV7-8	TRBJ2-5	TRBD2	-	CASSLKGLPRLAILETQYF	TGTGCCAGCAGCTTAAAAGGTTTGCCGAGACTAGCTATTTTGGAGACCCAGTACTTC
15	TRBV10-3	TRBJ2-7	TRBD2	-	CAISEGTTISYEQYF	TGTGCCATCAGTGAAGGGACTACTATCTCCTACGAGCAGTACTTC
17	TRBV7-9	TRBJ1-1	TRBD1	-	CASSLAGGTGPNTEAFF	TGTGCCAGCAGCTTAGCGGGAGGGACAGGACCGAACACTGAAGCTTTCTTT
15	TRBV9	TRBJ1-5	-	few	CASSAVDSSNQPQHF	TGTGCCAGCAGCGCCGTGGACAGTAGCAATCAGCCCCAGCATTTT
16	TRBV14	TRBJ2-2	TRBD2	-	CASSARGLAGSGELFF	TGTGCCAGCAGCGCCCGGGGGCTAGCGGGATCCGGGGAGCTGTTTTTT
15	TRBV30	TRBJ1-3	-	-	CAWSIGQTSGNTIYF	TGTGCCTGGAGTATTGGGCAGACCTCTGGAAACACCATATATTTT
15	TRBV5-1	TRBJ2-5	TRBD1	-	CASSLDRGNLETQYF	TGCGCCAGCAGCTTGGACAGGGGGAATTTAGAGACCCAGTACTTC
13	TRBV7-3	TRBJ1-6	TRBD1	-	CASSLDRSSPLHF	TGTGCCAGCAGCTTGGACAGGTCGTCACCCCTCCACTTT
12	TRBV30	TRBJ1-4	-	-	CAWSGGGEKLFF	TGTGCCTGGAGTGGGGGAGGTGAAAAACTGTTTTTT
15	TRBV28	TRBJ2-7	TRBD1	-	CASSGTGIGGYEQYF	TGTGCCAGCAGTGGGACAGGGATTGGGGGGTACGAGCAGTACTTC
16	TRBV5-1	TRBJ2-6	TRBD1	-	CASSLTGVSGANVLTF	TGCGCCAGCAGCTTAACAGGGGTCTCTGGGGCCAACGTCCTGACTTTC
16	TRBV7-8	TRBJ2-2	TRBD1	-	CASSLETGLGIGELFF	TGTGCCAGCAGCTTAGAGACAGGGTTGGGGATCGGGGAGCTGTTTTTT
16	TRBV5-1	TRBJ1-1	-	-	CASSPSGGAVNTEAFF	TGCGCCAGCAGCCCTAGCGGGGGCGCGGTGAACACTGAAGCTTTCTTT
18	TRBV27	TRBJ1-5	TRBD1	-	CASSAGRQGADGNQPQHF	TGTGCCAGCAGTGCGGGGCGTCAGGGGGCGGATGGCAATCAGCCCCAGCATTTT
14	TRBV7-9	TRBJ2-7	-	once	CAIAPRLGSHEQYF	TGTGCCATCGCCCCTAGGTTAGGATCCCACGAGCAGTACTTC
13	TRBV6-5	TRBJ1-1	TRBD1	-	CASGQQGATEAFF	TGTGCCAGCGGACAACAGGGGGCCACTGAAGCTTTCTTT
13	TRBV6-5	TRBJ2-7	TRBD1	few	CATNKGARYEQYF	TGTGCCACAAATAAGGGGGCGAGATACGAGCAGTACTTC
16	TRBV2	TRBJ2-3	TRBD2	-	CASSPPGLAGADTQYF	TGTGCCAGCAGCCCCCCGGGACTAGCGGGAGCAGATACGCAGTATTTT
13	TRBV10-3	TRBJ2-1	-	-	CAIMGTLNNEQFF	TGTGCCATCATGGGGACACTTAACAATGAGCAGTTCTTC
15	TRBV18	TRBJ1-4	TRBD1	-	CASSRLQGAGEKLFF	TGTGCCAGCTCACGACTACAGGGGGCAGGGGAAAAACTGTTTTTT
16	TRBV7-2	TRBJ2-7	TRBD2	-	CASSLRLAGAAGEQYF	TGTGCCAGCAGCCTTCGTCTAGCGGGGGCCGCGGGGGAGCAGTACTTC
14	TRBV19	TRBJ2-4	TRBD2	-	CASSMAQGGNIQYF	TGTGCCAGTAGTATGGCCCAGGGAGGGAACATTCAGTACTTC
14	TRBV5-1	TRBJ2-3	-	-	CASSQNLAGDTQYF	TGCGCCAGCAGCCAGAATTTAGCTGGAGATACGCAGTATTTT
13	TRBV12-3/TRBV12-4	TRBJ1-1	-	-	CASSSGYRDEAFF	TGTGCCAGCAGCTCAGGGTACAGAGATGAAGCTTTCTTT
15	TRBV14	TRBJ1-2	-	-	CASSLTGIANYGYTF	TGTGCCAGCAGCCTCACAGGGATAGCTAACTATGGCTACACCTTC
15	TRBV10-3	TRBJ2-7	TRBD2	-	CAISGLAGGTYEQYF	TGTGCCATCAGCGGACTAGCGGGGGGTACCTACGAGCAGTACTTC
14	TRBV7-3	TRBJ2-7	TRBD2	-	CASSSSGGAHEQYF	TGTGCCAGCAGCTCTAGCGGGGGGGCGCACGAGCAGTACTTC
14	TRBV5-4	TRBJ1-4	-	-	CASSSVDSAEKLFF	TGTGCCAGCAGCTCCGTGGACAGTGCGGAAAAACTGTTTTTT
14	TRBV18	TRBJ1-1	-	-	CASSQGVGDTEAFF	TGTGCCAGCTCACAGGGGGTGGGGGACACTGAAGCTTTCTTT
14	TRBV7-9	TRBJ2-3	-	-	CASSSRAPTDTQYF	TGTGCCAGCAGCTCGCGTGCCCCCACAGATACGCAGTATTTT
16	TRBV4-2	TRBJ2-2	TRBD2	-	CASSLLEGGRTGELFF	TGTGCCAGCAGCCTCTTGGAGGGAGGGAGGACCGGGGAGCTGTTTTTT